This T cell receptor beta chain emerged from a study of regulatory T cells in long-lasting Graves disease. Germline V gene data show CDR1 as DFQATT and CDR2 as SNEGSKA (reference sequence). The V end was cut by 6 bases, the J end by 6 bases, with 18 bases between. The length of the CDR3 is 14 residues. CDR3-region Arm-PCR and iRepertoire HTBI primers produced the TCR beta libraries. TCRdb reprocessed the multiplex PCR reads via MiXCR and lists one record per CDR3 protein. The sample has 380,000 or so distinct CDR3 sequences; about 17% are singletons. As for time point: newly diagnosed GD, antithyroid drugs for less than 3 months. Scientists built the TCR library using RNA that was extracted from PBMCs. There are many counts of this clonotype. This same sample was also taken into another study, of T cells in Graves' hyperthyroidism and ophthalmopathy. That paper states: Calling Graves' hyperthyroidism stable meant ophthalmopathy did not progress within 18 months.

The clonotype originates from a woman under 30 with Graves disease. V gene TRBV20-1 combines with J gene TRBJ1-5; D gene unclear. The source material was peripheral blood mononuclear cells (PBMCs), sampled at new diagnosis, from a patient treated with antithyroid drugs. CDR3 DNA: TGCAGTGCGACGTCAGCCGGCGCGGGTCAGCCCCAGCATTTT. Protein: CSATSAGAGQPQHF.